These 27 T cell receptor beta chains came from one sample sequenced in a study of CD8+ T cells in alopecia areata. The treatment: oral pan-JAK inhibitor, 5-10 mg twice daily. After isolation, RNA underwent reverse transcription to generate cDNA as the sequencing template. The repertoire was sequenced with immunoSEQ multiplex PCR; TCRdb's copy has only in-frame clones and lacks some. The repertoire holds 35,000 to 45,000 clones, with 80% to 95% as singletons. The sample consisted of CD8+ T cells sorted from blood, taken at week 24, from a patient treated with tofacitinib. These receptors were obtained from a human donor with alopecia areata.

CDR3 protein: CASSLGQGARHEQYF. DNA of the CDR3: TGTGCCAGCAGCTTAGGACAGGGGGCGCGGCACGAGCAGTACTTC. The chain carries TRBV7-9 and TRBJ2-5, with TRBD1 matching over 10 bases. With the DNA end fitting TRBJ2-7 better, the J assignment may be wrong. The germline V gene has CDR1 SEHNR and CDR2 FQNEAQ (reference sequence). This CDR3 contains 15 residues.

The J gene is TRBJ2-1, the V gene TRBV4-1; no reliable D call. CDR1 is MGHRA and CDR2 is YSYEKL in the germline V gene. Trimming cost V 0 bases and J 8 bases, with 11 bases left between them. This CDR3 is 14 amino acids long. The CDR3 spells CASSQEGVEDEQFF. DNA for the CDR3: TGCGCCAGCAGCCAAGAGGGCGTCGAGGATGAGCAGTTCTTC.

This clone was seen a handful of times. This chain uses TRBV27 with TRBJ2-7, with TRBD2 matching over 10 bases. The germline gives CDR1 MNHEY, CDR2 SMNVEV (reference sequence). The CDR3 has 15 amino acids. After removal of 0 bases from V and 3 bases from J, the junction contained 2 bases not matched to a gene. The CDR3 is CASSLSSGGYYEQYF. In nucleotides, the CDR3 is TGTGCCAGCAGTTTATCTAGCGGGGGGTACTACGAGCAGTACTTC.

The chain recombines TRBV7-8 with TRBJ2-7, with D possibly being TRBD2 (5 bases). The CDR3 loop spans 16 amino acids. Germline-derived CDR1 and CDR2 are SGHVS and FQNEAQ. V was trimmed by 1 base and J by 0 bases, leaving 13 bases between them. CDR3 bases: TGTGCCAGCAGCTTAGTTGCGGGTGCGAGCTCCTACGAGCAGTACTTC. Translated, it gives CASSLVAGASSYEQYF.

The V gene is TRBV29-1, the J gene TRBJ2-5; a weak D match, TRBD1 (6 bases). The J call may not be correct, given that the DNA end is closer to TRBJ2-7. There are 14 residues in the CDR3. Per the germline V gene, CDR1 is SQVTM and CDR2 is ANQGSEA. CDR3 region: CSVGLQGPAYEQYF. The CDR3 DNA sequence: TGCAGCGTTGGTTTGCAGGGGCCCGCCTACGAGCAGTACTTC.

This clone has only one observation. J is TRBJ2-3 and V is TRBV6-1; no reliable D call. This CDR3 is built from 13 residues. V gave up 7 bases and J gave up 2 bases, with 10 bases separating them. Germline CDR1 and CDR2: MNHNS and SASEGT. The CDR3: CASNHRYTDTQYF. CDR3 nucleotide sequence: TGTGCCAGCAACCATCGTTACACAGATACGCAGTATTTT.

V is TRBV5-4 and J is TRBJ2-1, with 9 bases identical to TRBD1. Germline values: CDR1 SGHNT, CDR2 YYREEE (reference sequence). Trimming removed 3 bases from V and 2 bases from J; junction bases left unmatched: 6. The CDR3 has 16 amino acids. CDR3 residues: CASSWMDRGPYNEQFF. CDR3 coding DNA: TGTGCCAGCAGCTGGATGGACAGGGGCCCCTACAATGAGCAGTTCTTC.

The DNA of the CDR3 is TGCGCCAGCAGCCAAGAGCAGGGCGGGGGGCCTAGGGACGAGCAGTACTTC. It encodes CASSQEQGGGPRDEQYF. The genes are TRBV4-3 and TRBJ2-7; 8 bases line up with TRBD2. After removal of 0 bases from V and 5 bases from J, the junction contained 12 bases not matched to a gene. Germline loops: CDR1 LGHNA, CDR2 YSLEER. The CDR3 runs to 17 residues.

As DNA, the CDR3 is TGCAGCGTTGAAGGTCGGGACAGGGAATATGAGCAGTTCTTC. Translated: CSVEGRDREYEQFF. The chain couples TRBV29-1 to TRBJ2-1; TRBD1 agrees at 9 bases. The V gene's germline CDR1 is SQVTM and CDR2 ANQGSEA. The CDR3 is 14 residues long. Unmatched junction bases numbered 6, after V lost 1 base and J lost 8 bases.

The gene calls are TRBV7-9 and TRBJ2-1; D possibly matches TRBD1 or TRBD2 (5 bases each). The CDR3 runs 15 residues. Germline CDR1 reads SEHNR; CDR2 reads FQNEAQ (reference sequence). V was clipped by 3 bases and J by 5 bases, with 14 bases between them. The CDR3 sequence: CASSFRDPDDNEQFF. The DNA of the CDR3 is TGTGCCAGCAGCTTTCGGGACCCAGATGACAATGAGCAGTTCTTC.

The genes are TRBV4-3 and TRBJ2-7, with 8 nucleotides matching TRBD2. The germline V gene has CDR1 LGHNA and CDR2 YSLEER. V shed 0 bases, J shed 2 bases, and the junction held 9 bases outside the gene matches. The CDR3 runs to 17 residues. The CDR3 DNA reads TGCGCCAGCAGCCAAGATAACTTTTCGGGGGGGGCCTACGAGCAGTACTTC. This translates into CASSQDNFSGGAYEQYF.

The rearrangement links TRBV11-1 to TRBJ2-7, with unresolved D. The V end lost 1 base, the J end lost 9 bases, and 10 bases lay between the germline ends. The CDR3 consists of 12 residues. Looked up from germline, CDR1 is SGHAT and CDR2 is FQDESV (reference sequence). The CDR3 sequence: CASSLGPGGQYF. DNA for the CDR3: TGTGCCAGCAGCTTAGGTCCTGGTGGGCAGTACTTC.

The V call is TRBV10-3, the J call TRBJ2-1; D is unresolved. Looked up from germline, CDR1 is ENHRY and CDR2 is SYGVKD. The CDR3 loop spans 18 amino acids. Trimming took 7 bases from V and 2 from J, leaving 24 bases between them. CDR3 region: CAITFASDITTAYNEQFF. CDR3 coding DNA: TGTGCCATCACCTTTGCCTCCGACATCACTACAGCCTACAATGAGCAGTTCTTC.

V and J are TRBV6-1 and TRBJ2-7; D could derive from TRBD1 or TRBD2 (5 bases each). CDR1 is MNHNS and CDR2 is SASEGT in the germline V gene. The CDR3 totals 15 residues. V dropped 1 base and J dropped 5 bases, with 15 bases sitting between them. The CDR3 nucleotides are TGTGCCAGCAGTGAAGGTGTGTGGGGGATTCACGAGCAGTACTTC. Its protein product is CASSEGVWGIHEQYF.

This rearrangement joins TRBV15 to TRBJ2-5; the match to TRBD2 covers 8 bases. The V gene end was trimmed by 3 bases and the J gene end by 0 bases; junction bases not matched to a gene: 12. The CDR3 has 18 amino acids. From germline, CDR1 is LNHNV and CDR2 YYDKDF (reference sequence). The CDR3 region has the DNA TGTGCCACCAGCAGCGCGGTAGCGGGGTCGACCGACCAAGAGACCCAGTACTTC. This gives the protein CATSSAVAGSTDQETQYF.

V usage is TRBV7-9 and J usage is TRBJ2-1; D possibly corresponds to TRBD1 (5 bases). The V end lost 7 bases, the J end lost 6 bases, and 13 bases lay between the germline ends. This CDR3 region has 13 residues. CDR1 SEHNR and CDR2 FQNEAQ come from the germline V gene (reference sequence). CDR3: CASIAVGRNEQFF. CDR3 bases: TGTGCCAGCATCGCCGTGGGGCGCAATGAGCAGTTCTTC.

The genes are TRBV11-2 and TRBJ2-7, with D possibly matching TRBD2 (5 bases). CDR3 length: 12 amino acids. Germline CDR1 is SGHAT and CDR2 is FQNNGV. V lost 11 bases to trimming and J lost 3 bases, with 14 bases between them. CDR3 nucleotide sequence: TGTGCCTCCGGGGAGTTCGGCTACGAGCAGTACTTC. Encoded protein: CASGEFGYEQYF.

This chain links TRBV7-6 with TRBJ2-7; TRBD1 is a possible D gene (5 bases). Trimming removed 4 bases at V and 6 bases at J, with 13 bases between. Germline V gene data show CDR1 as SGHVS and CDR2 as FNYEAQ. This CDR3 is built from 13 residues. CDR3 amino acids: CASSSQGLPEQYF. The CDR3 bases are TGTGCCAGCAGCTCCCAGGGTCTCCCCGAGCAGTACTTC.

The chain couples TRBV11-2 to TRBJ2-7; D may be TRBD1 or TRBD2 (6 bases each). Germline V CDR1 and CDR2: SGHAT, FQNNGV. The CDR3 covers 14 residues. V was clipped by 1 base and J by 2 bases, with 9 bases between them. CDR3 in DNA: TGTGCCAGCAGCTTAGTCGGGGGCACCTACGAGCAGTACTTC. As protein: CASSLVGGTYEQYF. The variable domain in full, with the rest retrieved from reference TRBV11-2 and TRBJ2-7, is EAGVAQSPRYKIIEKRQSVAFWCNPISGHATLYWYQQILGQGPKLLIQFQNNGVVDDSQLPKDRFSAERLKGVDSTLKIQPAKLEDSAVYLCASSLVGGTYEQYFGPGTRLTVT.

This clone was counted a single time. The CDR3 loop reads CASSSPGLPGELFF. The CDR3 DNA reads as TGTGCCAGCTCCTCCCCAGGGCTCCCCGGGGAGCTGTTTTTT. The chain carries TRBV7-9 and TRBJ2-2, with D tentatively TRBD1 (5 bases). CDR1 is SEHNR, CDR2 FQNEAQ, per germline (reference sequence). Trimming took off 8 bases at V and 6 bases at J, with 16 bases between the two ends. CDR3 length equals 14 residues.

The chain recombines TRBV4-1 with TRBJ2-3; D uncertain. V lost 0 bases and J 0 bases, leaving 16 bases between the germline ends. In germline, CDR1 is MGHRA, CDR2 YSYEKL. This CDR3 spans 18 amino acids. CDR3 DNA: TGCGCCAGCAGCCAAGAACCCCCCGCGCGCAGAAGCACAGATACGCAGTATTTT. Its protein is CASSQEPPARRSTDTQYF.

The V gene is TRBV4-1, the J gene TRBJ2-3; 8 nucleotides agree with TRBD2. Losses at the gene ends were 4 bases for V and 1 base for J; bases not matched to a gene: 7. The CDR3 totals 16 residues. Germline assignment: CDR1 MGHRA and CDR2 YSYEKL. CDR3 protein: CASSLLAGTRTDTQYF. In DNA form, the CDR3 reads TGCGCCAGCAGCCTCCTAGCGGGTACCCGCACAGATACGCAGTATTTT.

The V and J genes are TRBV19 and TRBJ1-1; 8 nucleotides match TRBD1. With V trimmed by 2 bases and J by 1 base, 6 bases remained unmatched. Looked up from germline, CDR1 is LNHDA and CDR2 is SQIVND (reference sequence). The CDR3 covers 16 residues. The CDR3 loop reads CASSIKGRGPNTEAFF. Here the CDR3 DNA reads TGTGCCAGTAGTATAAAGGGCAGGGGGCCGAACACTGAAGCTTTCTTT.

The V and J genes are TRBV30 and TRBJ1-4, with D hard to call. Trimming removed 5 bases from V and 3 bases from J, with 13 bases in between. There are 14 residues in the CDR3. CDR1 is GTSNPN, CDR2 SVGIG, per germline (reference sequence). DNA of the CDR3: TGTGCCTGGCAGGAGCTTGCAGCTAATGAAAAACTGTTTTTT. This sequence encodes CAWQELAANEKLFF.

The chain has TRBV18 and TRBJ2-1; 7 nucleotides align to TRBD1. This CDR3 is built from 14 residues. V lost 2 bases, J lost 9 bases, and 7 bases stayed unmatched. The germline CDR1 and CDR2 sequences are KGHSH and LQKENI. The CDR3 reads CASSPATGVPEQFF. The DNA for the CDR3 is TGTGCCAGCTCACCAGCTACAGGGGTACCTGAGCAGTTCTTC.

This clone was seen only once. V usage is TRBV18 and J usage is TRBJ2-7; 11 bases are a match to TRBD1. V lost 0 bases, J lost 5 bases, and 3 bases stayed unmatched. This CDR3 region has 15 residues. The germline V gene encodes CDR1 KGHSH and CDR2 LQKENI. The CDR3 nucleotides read TGTGCCAGCTCACCACCTTGGACAGGGGGCCACGAGCAGTACTTC. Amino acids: CASSPPWTGGHEQYF.

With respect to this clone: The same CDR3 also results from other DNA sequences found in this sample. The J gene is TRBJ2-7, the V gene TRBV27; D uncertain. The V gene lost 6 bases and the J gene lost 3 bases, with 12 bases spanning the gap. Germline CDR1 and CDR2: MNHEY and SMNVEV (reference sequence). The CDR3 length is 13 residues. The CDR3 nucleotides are TGTGCCAGCAGCCTCGGACCCGACTACGAGCAGTACTTC. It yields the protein CASSLGPDYEQYF.